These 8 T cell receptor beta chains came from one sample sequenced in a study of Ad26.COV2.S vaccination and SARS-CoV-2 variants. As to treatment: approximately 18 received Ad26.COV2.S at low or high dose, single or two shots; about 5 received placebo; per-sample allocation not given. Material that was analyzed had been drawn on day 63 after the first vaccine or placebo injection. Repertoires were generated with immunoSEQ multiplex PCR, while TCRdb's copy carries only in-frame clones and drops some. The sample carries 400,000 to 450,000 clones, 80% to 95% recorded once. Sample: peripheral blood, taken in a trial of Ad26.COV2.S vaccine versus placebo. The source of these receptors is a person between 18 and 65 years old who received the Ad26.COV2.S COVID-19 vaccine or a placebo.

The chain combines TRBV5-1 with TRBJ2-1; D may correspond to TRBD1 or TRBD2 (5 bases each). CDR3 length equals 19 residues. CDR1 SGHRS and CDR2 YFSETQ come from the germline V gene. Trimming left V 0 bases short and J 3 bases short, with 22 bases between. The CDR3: CASSLAGAEAWAIYNEQFF. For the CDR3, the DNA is TGCGCCAGCAGCTTGGCCGGGGCCGAGGCCTGGGCTATCTACAATGAGCAGTTCTTC.

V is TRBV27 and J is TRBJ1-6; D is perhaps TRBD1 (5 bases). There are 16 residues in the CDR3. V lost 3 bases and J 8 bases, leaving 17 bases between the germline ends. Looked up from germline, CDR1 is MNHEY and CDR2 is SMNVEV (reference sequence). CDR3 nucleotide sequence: TGTGCCAGCAGTTTCTTAACAGGTGGGGTGGATTCACCCCTCCACTTT. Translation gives CASSFLTGGVDSPLHF.

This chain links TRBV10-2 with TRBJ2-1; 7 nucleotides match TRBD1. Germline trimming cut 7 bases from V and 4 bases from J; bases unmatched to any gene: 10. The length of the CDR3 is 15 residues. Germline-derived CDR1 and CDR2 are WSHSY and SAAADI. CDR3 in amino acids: CASTGDRAGYNEQFF. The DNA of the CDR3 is TGCGCCAGCACTGGAGACAGGGCAGGGTACAATGAGCAGTTCTTC.

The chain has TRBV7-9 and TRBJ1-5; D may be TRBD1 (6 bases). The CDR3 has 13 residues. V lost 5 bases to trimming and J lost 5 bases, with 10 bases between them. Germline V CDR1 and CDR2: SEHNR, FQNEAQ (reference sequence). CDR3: CASSQNRDQPQHF. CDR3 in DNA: TGTGCCAGCAGCCAAAACAGGGATCAGCCCCAGCATTTT. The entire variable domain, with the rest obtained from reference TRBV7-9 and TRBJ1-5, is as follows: DTGVSQNPRHKITKRGQNVTFRCDPISEHNRLYWYRQTLGQGPEFLTYFQNEAQLEKSRLLSDRFSAERPKGSFSTLEIQRTEQGDSAMYLCASSQNRDQPQHFGDGTRLSIL.

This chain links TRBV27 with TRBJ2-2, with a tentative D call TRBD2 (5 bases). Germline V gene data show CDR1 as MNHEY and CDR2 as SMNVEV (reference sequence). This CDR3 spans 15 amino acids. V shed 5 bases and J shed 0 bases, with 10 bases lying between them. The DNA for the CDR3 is TGTGCCAGCAGTGGGATAGCGACGAACACCGGGGAGCTGTTTTTT. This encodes CASSGIATNTGELFF.

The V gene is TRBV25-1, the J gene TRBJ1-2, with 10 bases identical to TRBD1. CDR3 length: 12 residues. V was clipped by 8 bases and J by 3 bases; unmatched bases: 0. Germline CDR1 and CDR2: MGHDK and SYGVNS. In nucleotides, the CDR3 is TGTGCCAGCGGACAGGGGGACTATGGCTACACCTTC. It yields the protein CASGQGDYGYTF.

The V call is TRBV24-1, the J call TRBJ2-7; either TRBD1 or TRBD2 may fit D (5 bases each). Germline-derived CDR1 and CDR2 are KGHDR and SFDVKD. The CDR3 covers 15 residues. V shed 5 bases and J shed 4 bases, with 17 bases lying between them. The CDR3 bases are TGTGCCACCAGTGTCCCCGGGACGACTGCGTACGAGCAGTACTTC. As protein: CATSVPGTTAYEQYF.

CDR3 sequence reads: CASSLAGGFGANVLTF. The DNA for the CDR3 is TGCGCCAGCAGCTTGGCCGGCGGGTTTGGGGCCAACGTCCTGACTTTC. This chain uses TRBV5-1 with TRBJ2-6; TRBD2 is a possible D gene (5 bases). CDR3 length: 16 residues. The germline gives CDR1 SGHRS, CDR2 YFSETQ. Trimming left V 0 bases short and J 3 bases short, with 10 bases between.